This T cell receptor (beta chain) is from a study of blood T cell repertoires in COVID-19. The CDR3 length is 18 residues. Germline V gene lookup returns CDR1 MDHEN and CDR2 SYDVKM. With V trimmed by 5 bases and J by 3 bases, 18 bases remained unmatched. Only in-frame clones appear in the TCRdb table, and some are missing; sequencing was by immunoSEQ multiplex PCR. This table holds under 400,000 clones, roughly 90% found once. This sequence joins TRBV28 and TRBJ2-5; TRBD2 matches 7 bases. The sample comprised peripheral blood. The receptor was derived from a woman aged 25 to 39 with COVID-19, enrolled during active disease. The chain's CDR3 is CASSPVRLASRHKETQYF. DNA for the CDR3: TGTGCCAGCAGTCCCGTAAGACTAGCCAGCCGTCATAAAGAGACCCAGTACTTC.